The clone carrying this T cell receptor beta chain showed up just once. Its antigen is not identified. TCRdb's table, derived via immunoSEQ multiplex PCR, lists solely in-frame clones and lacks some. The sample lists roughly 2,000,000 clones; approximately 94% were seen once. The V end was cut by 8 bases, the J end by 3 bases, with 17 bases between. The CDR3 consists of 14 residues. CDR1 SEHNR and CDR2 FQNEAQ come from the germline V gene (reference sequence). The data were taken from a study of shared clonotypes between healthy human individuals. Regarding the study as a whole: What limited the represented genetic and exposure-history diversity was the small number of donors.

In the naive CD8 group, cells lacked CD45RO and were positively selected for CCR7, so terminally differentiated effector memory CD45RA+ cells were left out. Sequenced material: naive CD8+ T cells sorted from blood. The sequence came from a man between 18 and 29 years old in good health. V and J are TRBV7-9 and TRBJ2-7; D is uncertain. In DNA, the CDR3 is TGTGCCAGCGCGACGCAGCTAGGTTTCTACGAGCAGTACTTC. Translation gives CASATQLGFYEQYF.